This record concerns one T cell receptor (beta chain) sequence. Its antigen is not yet known. Base qualities are missing; no much larger clone stands one base away. The sample belongs to a study of blood T cell repertoires in COVID-19 (dated by TCRdb to the early 2020s). As for the study more broadly: Samples from collaborators originated in the United States, Italy and Spain and spanned both the acute and convalescent phases of COVID-19. Samples were obtained from the ongoing ImmuneRACE study (first 160 participants) and from 1,254 subjects provided by 6 global collaborators. HLA class I and class II types, where available, came from metadata supplied by the sample provider rather than from assay-based typing. Subjects who had been exposed to COVID-19, were actively infected with it, or had recovered from it provided the deeply sampled blood TCRbeta repertoires that made up the dataset. The repertoires were made available in a free public database intended to serve as a resource for research on the immune response to SARS-CoV-2. The material from the prospective study consisted of cDNA or gDNA derived from T cells, B-cell-depleted T cells, or PBMCs. The sample metadata nearly always contained a de-identified subject ID, COVID-19 status, age in years and sex.

General study outcomes and caveats: The amount of clinical and demographic metadata varied by source and participant and was provided uncurated.

The CDR3, cysteine through phenylalanine, is 14 amino acids long. The CDR3 DNA has 42 bases and is translated from base 1. From a lookup of the germline V gene, CDR1 and CDR2 are KGHSH and LQKENI. The V end loses 0 bases and the J end loses 5 bases, and a stretch of 10 bases separates them. A second Seattle source provided samples from volunteer blood donors who had recovered from COVID-19. Collaborating institutions collected whole blood in K2EDTA tubes following their own protocols. Collaborator samples were shipped for TCRbeta analysis as frozen whole blood, isolated PBMCs, or DNA extracted from either sample type. The immunoSEQ Assay, a bias-controlled multiplex PCR, was used to amplify TCRbeta CDR3 regions from genomic DNA. In the authors' own workflow: The number of nucleated cells in each sample was estimated by amplification of reference gene primers within the assay. Sequence reads were collapsed and filtered to measure the absolute abundance of every unique TCRbeta CDR3 rearrangement. For each sample, productive Simpson clonality was calculated as the square root of Simpson's diversity index over productive rearrangements. TCRdb carries this immuneACCESS record with in-frame sequences only. Its versions omit some clonotypes, under half of them owing to an unresolved V gene in the studies checked, with the rest unexplained. The V and J calls and clone size are taken from that table; D and trimming were inferred from the DNA. The sample yields some 120,000 clones; about four fifths were counted once. The ten largest clonotypes hold 9.5% to 15% of the sample.

Rearrangement joined TRBV18 to TRBJ1-1; TRBD1 is a weak D gene call, 6 bases matching. The receptor was isolated from a woman aged 30 to 39 who had recovered from COVID-19. Sequences were obtained from peripheral blood. The DNA sequence follows: TGTGCCAGCTCACCACCAGGGGGAGGGACTGAAGCTTTCTTT. The resulting protein is CASSPPGGGTEAFF.